This T cell receptor beta chain derives from a study of cytomegalovirus exposure and HLA in healthy donors. Study details: The Caucasian-associated ancestry cluster held over 80% of around 380 genotyped donors.

Samples came from healthy bone marrow donors. This clone was observed once. The PCR used 60 Vbeta and 13 Jbeta primers. TCRdb's copy holds only in-frame clones and misses some; the assay was immunoSEQ multiplex PCR. This sample has 120,000 or so clones; roughly four fifths occur once, and the top ten carry about 1.7%. The germline V gene has CDR1 SGHNT and CDR2 YYREEE (reference sequence). Trimming took 0 bases from V and 5 from J, leaving 6 bases between them. The CDR3 is 13 residues long. Source material: PBMCs. The chain recombines TRBV5-4 with TRBJ1-5, with no clear D. The receptor was isolated from a man between 18 and 29 years old in good health and CMV-seronegative. The CDR3 spells CASSLGLDQPQHF. DNA for the CDR3: TGTGCCAGCAGCTTGGGACTTGATCAGCCCCAGCATTTT. The full variable domain, in which reference TRBV5-4 and TRBJ1-5 provide the parts outside the CDR3, is ETGVTQSPTHLIKTRGQQVTLRCSSQSGHNTVSWYQQALGQGPQFIFQYYREEENGRGNFPPRFSGLQFPNYSSELNVNALELDDSALYLCASSLGLDQPQHFGDGTRLSIL.